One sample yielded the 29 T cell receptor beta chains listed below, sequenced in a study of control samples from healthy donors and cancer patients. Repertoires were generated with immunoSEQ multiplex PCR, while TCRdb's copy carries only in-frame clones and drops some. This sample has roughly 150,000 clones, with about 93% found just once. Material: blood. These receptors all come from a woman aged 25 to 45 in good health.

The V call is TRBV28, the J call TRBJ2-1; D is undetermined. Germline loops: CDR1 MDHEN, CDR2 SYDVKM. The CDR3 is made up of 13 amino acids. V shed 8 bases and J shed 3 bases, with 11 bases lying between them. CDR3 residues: CASRTSYYNEQFF. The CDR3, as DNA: TGTGCCAGCCGGACCTCTTACTACAATGAGCAGTTCTTC.

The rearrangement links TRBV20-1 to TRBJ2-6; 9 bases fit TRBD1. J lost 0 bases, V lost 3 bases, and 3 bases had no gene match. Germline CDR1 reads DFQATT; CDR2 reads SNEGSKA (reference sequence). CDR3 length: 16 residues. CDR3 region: CSASGTGISGANVLTF. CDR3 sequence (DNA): TGCAGTGCTAGTGGGACAGGGATCTCTGGGGCCAACGTCCTGACTTTC.

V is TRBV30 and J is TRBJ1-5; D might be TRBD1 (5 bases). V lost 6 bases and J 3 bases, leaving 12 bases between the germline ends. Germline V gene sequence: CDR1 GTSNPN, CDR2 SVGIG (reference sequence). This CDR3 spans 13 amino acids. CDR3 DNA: TGTGCCTGCCAGGAAGGACACAATCAGCCCCAGCATTTT. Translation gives CACQEGHNQPQHF.

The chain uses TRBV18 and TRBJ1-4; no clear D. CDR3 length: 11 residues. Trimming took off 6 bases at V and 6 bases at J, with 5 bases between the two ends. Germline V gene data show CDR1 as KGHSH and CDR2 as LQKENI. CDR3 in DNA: TGTGCCAGCTCTCCAGATGAAAAACTGTTTTTT. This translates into CASSPDEKLFF.

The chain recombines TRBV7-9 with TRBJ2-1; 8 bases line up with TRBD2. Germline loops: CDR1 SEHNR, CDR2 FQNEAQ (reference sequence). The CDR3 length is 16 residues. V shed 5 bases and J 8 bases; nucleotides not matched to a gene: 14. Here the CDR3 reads CASSVGISGGRDEQFF. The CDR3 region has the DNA TGTGCCAGCAGCGTAGGGATCTCGGGAGGGCGCGATGAGCAGTTCTTC.

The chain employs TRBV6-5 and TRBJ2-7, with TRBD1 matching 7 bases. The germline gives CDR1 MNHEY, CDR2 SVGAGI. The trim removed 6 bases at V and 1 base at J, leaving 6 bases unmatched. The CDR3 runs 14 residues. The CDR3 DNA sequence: TGTGCCAGCAGCCCCAGACAGGGATCCTACGAGCAGTACTTC. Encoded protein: CASSPRQGSYEQYF.

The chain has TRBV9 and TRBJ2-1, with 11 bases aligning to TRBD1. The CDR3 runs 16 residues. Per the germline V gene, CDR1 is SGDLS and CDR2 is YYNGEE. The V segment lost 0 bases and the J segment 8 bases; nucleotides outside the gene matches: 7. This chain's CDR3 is CASSVGGQGAQHEQFF. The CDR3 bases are TGTGCCAGCAGCGTAGGAGGACAGGGGGCTCAGCATGAGCAGTTCTTC.

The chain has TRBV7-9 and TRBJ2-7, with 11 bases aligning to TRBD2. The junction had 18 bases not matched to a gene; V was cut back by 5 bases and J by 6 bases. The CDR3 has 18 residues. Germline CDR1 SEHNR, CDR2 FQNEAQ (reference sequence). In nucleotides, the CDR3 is TGTGCCAGCAGCCCACGTCCCGGGACTAGCGGCCACCTAACCGAGCAGTACTTC. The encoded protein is CASSPRPGTSGHLTEQYF.

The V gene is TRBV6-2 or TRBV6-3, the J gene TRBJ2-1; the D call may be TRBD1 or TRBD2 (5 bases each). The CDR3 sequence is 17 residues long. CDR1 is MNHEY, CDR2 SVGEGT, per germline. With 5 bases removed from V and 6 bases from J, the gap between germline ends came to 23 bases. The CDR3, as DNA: TGTGCCAGCAGTACGGCCGGGACCAATTATTGGGCCAATGAGCAGTTCTTC. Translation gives CASSTAGTNYWANEQFF.

The CDR3 DNA sequence: TGTGCCAGTAGTATGGTACAGGGACATGGCTACACCTTC. Translating it yields CASSMVQGHGYTF. The chain joins TRBV19 to TRBJ1-2, with TRBD1 as a possible D gene (6 bases). Germline-derived CDR1 and CDR2 are LNHDA and SQIVND (reference sequence). This CDR3 region has 13 residues. Trimming left V 3 bases short and J 6 bases short, with 11 bases between.

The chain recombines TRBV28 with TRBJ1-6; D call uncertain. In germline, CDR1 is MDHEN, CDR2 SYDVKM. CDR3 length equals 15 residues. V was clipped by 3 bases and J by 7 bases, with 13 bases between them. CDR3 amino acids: CASSFSGLENSPLHF. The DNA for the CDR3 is TGTGCCAGCAGTTTTAGCGGACTTGAAAATTCACCCCTCCACTTT.

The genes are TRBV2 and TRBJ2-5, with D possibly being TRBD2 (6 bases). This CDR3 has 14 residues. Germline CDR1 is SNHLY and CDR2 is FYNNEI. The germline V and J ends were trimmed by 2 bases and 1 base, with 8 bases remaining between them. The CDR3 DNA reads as TGTGCCAGCAGTGAATACGGGGGCCAAGAGACCCAGTACTTC. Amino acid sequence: CASSEYGGQETQYF.

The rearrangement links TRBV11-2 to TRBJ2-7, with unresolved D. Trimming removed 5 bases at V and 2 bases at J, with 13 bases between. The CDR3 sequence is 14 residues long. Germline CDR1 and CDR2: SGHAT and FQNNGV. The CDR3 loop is CASSPNRVTYEQYF. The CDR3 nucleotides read TGTGCCAGCAGCCCGAACAGAGTCACCTACGAGCAGTACTTC.

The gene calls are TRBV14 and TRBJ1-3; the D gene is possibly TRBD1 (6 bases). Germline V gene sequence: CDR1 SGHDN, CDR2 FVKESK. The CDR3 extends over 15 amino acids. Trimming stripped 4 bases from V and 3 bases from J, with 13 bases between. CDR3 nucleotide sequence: TGTGCCAGCAGCCTCCTCGGACAGAGTGGAAACACCATATATTTT. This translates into CASSLLGQSGNTIYF.

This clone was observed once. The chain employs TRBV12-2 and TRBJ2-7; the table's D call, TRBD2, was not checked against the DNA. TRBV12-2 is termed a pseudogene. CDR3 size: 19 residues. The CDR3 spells CASRLGRGPGGSGPYEQYF. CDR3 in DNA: TGTGCAAGTCGCTTAGGGCGGGGGCCGGGAGGAAGTGGGCCCTACGAGCAGTACTTC.

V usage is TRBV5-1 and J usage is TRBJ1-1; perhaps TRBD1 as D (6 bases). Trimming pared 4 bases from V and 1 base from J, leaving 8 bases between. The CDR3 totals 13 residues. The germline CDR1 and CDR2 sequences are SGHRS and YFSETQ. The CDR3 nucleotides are TGCGCCAGCAGCGCACAGGGGAACACTGAAGCTTTCTTT. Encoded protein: CASSAQGNTEAFF.

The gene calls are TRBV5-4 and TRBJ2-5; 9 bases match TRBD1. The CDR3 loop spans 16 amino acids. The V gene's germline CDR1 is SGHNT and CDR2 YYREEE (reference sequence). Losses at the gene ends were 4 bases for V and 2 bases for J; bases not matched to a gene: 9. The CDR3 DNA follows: TGTGCCAGCAGCCCCCGGGACAGGGCCCCACAAGAGACCCAGTACTTC. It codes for CASSPRDRAPQETQYF.

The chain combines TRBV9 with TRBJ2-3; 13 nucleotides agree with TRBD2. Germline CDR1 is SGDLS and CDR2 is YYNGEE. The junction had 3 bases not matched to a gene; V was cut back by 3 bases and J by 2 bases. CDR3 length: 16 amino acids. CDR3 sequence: CASSEGTSGNTDTQYF. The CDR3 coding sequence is TGTGCCAGCAGCGAAGGGACTAGCGGGAACACAGATACGCAGTATTTT.

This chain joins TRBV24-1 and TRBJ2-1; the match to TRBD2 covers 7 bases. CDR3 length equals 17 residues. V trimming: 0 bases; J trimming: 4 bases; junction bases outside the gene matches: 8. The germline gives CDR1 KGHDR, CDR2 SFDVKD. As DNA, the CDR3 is TGTGCCACCAGTGATTTGCAAGGCGGGAGCCCTTACAATGAGCAGTTCTTC. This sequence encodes CATSDLQGGSPYNEQFF.

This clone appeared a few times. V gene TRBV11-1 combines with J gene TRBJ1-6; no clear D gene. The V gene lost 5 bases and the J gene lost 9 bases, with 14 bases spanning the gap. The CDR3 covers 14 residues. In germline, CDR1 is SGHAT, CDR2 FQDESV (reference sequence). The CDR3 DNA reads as TGTGCCAGCAGCCGCCGGGCCCCGGGTTCACCCCTCCACTTT. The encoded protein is CASSRRAPGSPLHF.

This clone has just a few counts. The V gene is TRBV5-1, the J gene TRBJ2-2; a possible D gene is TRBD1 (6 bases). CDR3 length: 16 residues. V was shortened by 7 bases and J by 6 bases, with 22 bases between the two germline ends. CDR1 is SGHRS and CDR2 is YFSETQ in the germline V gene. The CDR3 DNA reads TGCGCCAGCGGACCGGGACACCAAAGTTCGGCCGGGGAGCTGTTTTTT. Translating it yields CASGPGHQSSAGELFF.

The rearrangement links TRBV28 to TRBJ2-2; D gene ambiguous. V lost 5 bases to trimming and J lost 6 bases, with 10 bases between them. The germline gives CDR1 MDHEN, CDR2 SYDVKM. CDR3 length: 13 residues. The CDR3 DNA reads TGTGCCAGCAGTCTCACGGGCCCCGGGGAGCTGTTTTTT. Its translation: CASSLTGPGELFF.

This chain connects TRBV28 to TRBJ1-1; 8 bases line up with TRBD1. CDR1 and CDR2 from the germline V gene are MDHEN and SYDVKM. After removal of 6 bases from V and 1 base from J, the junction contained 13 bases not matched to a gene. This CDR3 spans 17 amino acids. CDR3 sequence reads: CASSPISGGLRNTEAFF. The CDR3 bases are TGTGCCAGCAGCCCGATCTCAGGGGGCCTCCGGAACACTGAAGCTTTCTTT.

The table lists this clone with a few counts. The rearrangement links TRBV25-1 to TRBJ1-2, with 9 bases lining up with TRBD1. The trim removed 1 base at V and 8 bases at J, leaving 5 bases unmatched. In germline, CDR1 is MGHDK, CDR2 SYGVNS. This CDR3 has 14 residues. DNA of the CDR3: TGTGCCAGCAGTGAATTCGGGACAGGGAGAGGCTACACCTTC. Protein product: CASSEFGTGRGYTF.

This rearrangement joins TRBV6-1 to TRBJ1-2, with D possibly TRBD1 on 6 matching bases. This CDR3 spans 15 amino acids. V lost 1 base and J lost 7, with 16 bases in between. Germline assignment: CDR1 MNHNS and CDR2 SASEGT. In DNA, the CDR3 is TGTGCCAGCAGTGAAGACGGCAGGGGAAACGGTGGCTACACCTTC. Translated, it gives CASSEDGRGNGGYTF.

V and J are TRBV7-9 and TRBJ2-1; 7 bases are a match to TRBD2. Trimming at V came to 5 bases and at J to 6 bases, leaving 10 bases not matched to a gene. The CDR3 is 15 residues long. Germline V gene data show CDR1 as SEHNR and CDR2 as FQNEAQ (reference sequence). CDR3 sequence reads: CASSPSAGALNEQFF. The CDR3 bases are TGTGCCAGCAGCCCCTCTGCGGGAGCGCTCAATGAGCAGTTCTTC.

The CDR3 sequence: CASSRGADYGYTF. The CDR3 nucleotides read TGTGCCAGTTCCCGGGGGGCCGACTATGGCTACACCTTC. This chain links TRBV18 with TRBJ1-2, with D possibly being TRBD1 (6 bases). The CDR3 is 13 amino acids. Between the trimmed V and J ends, which lost 9 bases and 3 bases, there was a span of 14 bases. The germline V gene has CDR1 KGHSH and CDR2 LQKENI. The full variable domain, rest sourced from reference TRBV18 and TRBJ1-2, is NAGVMQNPRHLVRRRGQEARLRCSPMKGHSHVYWYRQLPEEGLKFMVYLQKENIIDESGMPKERFSAEFPKEGPSILRIQQVVRGDSAAYFCASSRGADYGYTFGSGTRLTVV.

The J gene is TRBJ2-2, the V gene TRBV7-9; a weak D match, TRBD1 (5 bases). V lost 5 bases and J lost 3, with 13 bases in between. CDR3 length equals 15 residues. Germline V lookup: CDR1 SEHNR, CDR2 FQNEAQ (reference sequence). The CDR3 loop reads CASSPPAGYTGELFF. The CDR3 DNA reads TGTGCCAGCAGCCCTCCGGCAGGGTACACCGGGGAGCTGTTTTTT.

The CDR3 DNA is TGTGCCAGCAGACTTGGACAGACCTACGAGCAGTACTTC. Protein sequence: CASRLGQTYEQYF. This chain joins TRBV6-6 and TRBJ2-7, with D perhaps TRBD1 (6 bases). Trimming took off 6 bases at V and 2 bases at J, with 11 bases between the two ends. Germline loops: CDR1 MNHNY, CDR2 SVGAGI (reference sequence). The CDR3 length is 13 residues.